This TCR beta chain appears in the sequencing data of a study of shared clonotypes between healthy human individuals. The V gene lost 4 bases and the J gene lost 3 bases, with 10 bases spanning the gap. The length of the CDR3 is 13 residues. CDR1 is SNHLY and CDR2 is FYNNEI in the germline V gene. Some clones are missing from TCRdb's copy, which holds only in-frame ones; the method was immunoSEQ multiplex PCR. The sample lists 550,000 to 600,000 clones; around 77% were seen once. The rearrangement links TRBV2 to TRBJ2-7, with unresolved D. The source material was PBMCs. The TCR originated in a woman aged 40 to 50 in good health. Some clones in this sample may be carry-over from other donors' samples. CDR3 in amino acids: CASSGWLLYEQYF. The CDR3 region has the DNA TGTGCCAGCAGTGGCTGGCTACTCTACGAGCAGTACTTC.